The 15 T cell receptor beta chains given below trace back to one sample, sequenced in a study of CD8+CD57+ T cells in acquired aplastic anemia. Profiles of TCR beta VDJ and CDR3 were generated from a genomic DNA template. TCRdb redid the calling of the reads with MiXCR, one entry per CDR3 protein. Among just over 400,000 distinct CDR3 sequences listed, around 72% were seen once. Specimen: sorted CD4+, CD8+, or CD8+CD57+ T cells (not recorded which) from PBMCs. These receptors were collected from a human donor in good health, serving as a control.

Regarding this clonotype: This likely comes from a read error, as the CDR3 has no conserved phenylalanine or tryptophan at its end. This chain connects TRBV20-1 to TRBJ1-2; D might be TRBD1 (5 bases). V was pared by 3 bases and J by 9 bases, with 17 bases between. This CDR3 contains 13 residues. Germline CDR1 is DFQATT and CDR2 is SNEGSKA (reference sequence). The CDR3 region has the DNA TGCAGTGCTAGTAGCGGAGGGGCGACGAGCTACACCTAC. This translates into CSASSGGATSYTY.

The CDR3 DNA follows: TGCAGTGCCAACAGTGGTAACCTTGGCTACACCTTC. Translation gives CSANSGNLGYTF. V is TRBV20-1 and J is TRBJ1-2; D is ambiguous. With 6 bases removed from V and 7 bases from J, the gap between germline ends came to 15 bases. This CDR3 has 12 amino acids. Germline CDR1 reads DFQATT; CDR2 reads SNEGSKA (reference sequence).

With respect to this clonotype: One end of the junction varies from germline; a read error may be responsible. This chain links TRBV7-2 with TRBJ1-5; tentatively, D is TRBD1 (6 bases). Germline-derived CDR1 and CDR2 are SGHTA and FQGNSA. There are 14 residues in the CDR3. In DNA, the CDR3 is TGTGCCAGCAGCGTCGACGTGGTGGGGGGGCAAGAGAACTTT. As protein: CASSVDVVGGQENF.

In regard to this clonotype: Its ends do not fully match the called genes, so a read error is possible. The chain employs TRBV15 and TRBJ2-6; possibly TRBD1 for D (5 bases). The length of the CDR3 is 13 residues. Per the germline V gene, CDR1 is LNHNV and CDR2 is YYDKDF (reference sequence). CDR3: CATGISGADVLTF. CDR3 sequence (DNA): TGTGCCACCGGGATCTCTGGGGCCGACGTCCTGACTTTC.

DNA of the CDR3: TGTGCCAGCAGCTTAGGTCGGGGAAGTTCACAGCCCCACTTT. This gives the protein CASSLGRGSSQPHF. V is TRBV7-8 and J is TRBJ1-6; D unclear. Trimming took off 1 base at V and 18 bases at J, with 19 bases between the two ends. This CDR3 is built from 14 residues. The V gene's germline CDR1 is SGHVS and CDR2 FQNEAQ.

The CDR3 nucleotides read TGTGCCAGCAGCGTGGGGGGGACACACAATGAGCAGTTCTTC. It encodes CASSVGGTHNEQFF. V is TRBV9 and J is TRBJ2-1; tentative D call: TRBD2 (7 bases). V lost 2 bases and J lost 5, with 11 bases in between. This CDR3 spans 14 amino acids. Germline CDR1 reads SGDLS; CDR2 reads YYNGEE.

This clonotype was found a few times. As DNA, the CDR3 is TGCAGTGCTAGGATGGGCTACTATGGCTACACCTTC. It is translated as CSARMGYYGYTF. V and J are TRBV20-1 and TRBJ1-2; no clear D. Trimming removed 3 bases at V and 3 bases at J, with 8 bases between. The CDR3 length is 12 residues. Germline assignment: CDR1 DFQATT and CDR2 SNEGSKA (reference sequence).

This clonotype was detected only once. This rearrangement joins TRBV2 to TRBJ2-7; 7 bases are shared with TRBD2. After removal of 6 bases from V and 0 bases from J, the junction contained 20 bases not matched to a gene. Germline V gene data show CDR1 as SNHLY and CDR2 as FYNNEI. The CDR3 loop spans 19 amino acids. The CDR3 is CASSGKAGIPMVSSYEQYF. CDR3 in DNA: TGTGCCAGCAGCGGCAAAGCGGGGATCCCTATGGTATCCTCCTACGAGCAGTACTTC.

This clonotype was seen repeatedly, ten times or more. V usage is TRBV9 and J usage is TRBJ2-3; 9 nucleotides agree with TRBD2. The CDR3 extends over 16 amino acids. With V trimmed by 0 bases and J by 3 bases, 5 bases remained unmatched. Germline CDR1 reads SGDLS; CDR2 reads YYNGEE. The CDR3 DNA reads as TGTGCCAGCAGCGTAGGCCTAGCGGGGAGGACAGATACGCAGTATTTT. It yields the protein CASSVGLAGRTDTQYF. The full variable domain, rest sourced from reference TRBV9 and TRBJ2-3, is DSGVTQTPKHLITATGQRVTLRCSPRSGDLSVYWYQQSLDQGLQFLIQYYNGEERAKGNILERFSAQQFPDLHSELNLSSLELGDSALYFCASSVGLAGRTDTQYFGPGTRLTVL.

About this clonotype: Sequence at one end of the junction differs from germline and may be a read error. The chain combines TRBV2 with TRBJ2-3, with D unresolved. Germline values: CDR1 SNHLY, CDR2 FYNNEI. This CDR3 region has 14 residues. CDR3 nucleotide sequence: TGTGCCAGCAGCTTAGAGAACGGTGGCTACACGCTGTATTTT. This codes for CASSLENGGYTLYF.

This clonotype appeared a few times. Its ends do not fully match the called genes, so a read error is possible. The chain uses TRBV5-6 and TRBJ2-1, with 14 bases that match TRBD2. This CDR3 has 14 amino acids. Germline loops: CDR1 SGHDT, CDR2 YYEEEE. This chain's CDR3 is CAGSTTGTSGGQFF. DNA for the CDR3: TGTGCCGGCAGCACTACCGGGACTAGCGGGGGGCAGTTCTTC.

The sample holds many counts of this clonotype. The chain carries TRBV7-9 and TRBJ1-1; 7 positions agree with TRBD1. Trimming at V came to 5 bases and at J to 4 bases, leaving 13 bases not matched to a gene. The CDR3 covers 16 residues. Germline V gives CDR1 SEHNR, CDR2 FQNEAQ (reference sequence). The CDR3 reads CASSHVKLTGTTEAFF. CDR3 in DNA: TGTGCCAGCAGCCATGTTAAATTGACAGGGACCACTGAAGCTTTCTTT.

V and J are TRBV5-6 and TRBJ1-6, with a weak D call TRBD1 (5 bases). This CDR3 is 15 amino acids long. Germline V gene data show CDR1 as SGHDT and CDR2 as YYEEEE. V was clipped by 2 bases and J by 7 bases, with 13 bases between them. The CDR3 DNA reads TGTGCCAGCAGCTTAGGGACTTCCGAAAATTCACCCCTCCACTTT. It is translated as CASSLGTSENSPLHF. Looking up the rest from reference TRBV5-6 and TRBJ1-6 gives the full variable domain: DAGVTQSPTHLIKTRGQQVTLRCSPKSGHDTVSWYQQALGQGPQFIFQYYEEEERQRGNFPDRFSGHQFPNYSSELNVNALLLGDSALYLCASSLGTSENSPLHFGNGTRLTVT.

The chain links TRBV6-5 to TRBJ2-6; 9 bases line up with TRBD2. With 2 bases clipped from V and 0 bases from J, the junction kept 2 bases outside the gene matches. CDR1 is MNHEY and CDR2 is SVGAGI in the germline V gene. CDR3 length equals 17 residues. The CDR3 bases are TGTGCCAGCAGTTACGCGGGGGGGATCTCTGGGGCCAACGTCCTGACTTTC. It specifies CASSYAGGISGANVLTF.

Concerning this clonotype: Compared with germline, one end of the junction differs, possibly owing to a read error. The rearrangement links TRBV7-9 to TRBJ1-6; D remains ambiguous. Per germline, CDR1 SEHNR and CDR2 FQNEAQ (reference sequence). The length of the CDR3 is 14 residues. The CDR3 nucleotides read TGTGCCAGCAGCTCGGACTCCAATAATTCACCCCTCCACTTT. Its protein product is CASSSDSNNSPLHF.